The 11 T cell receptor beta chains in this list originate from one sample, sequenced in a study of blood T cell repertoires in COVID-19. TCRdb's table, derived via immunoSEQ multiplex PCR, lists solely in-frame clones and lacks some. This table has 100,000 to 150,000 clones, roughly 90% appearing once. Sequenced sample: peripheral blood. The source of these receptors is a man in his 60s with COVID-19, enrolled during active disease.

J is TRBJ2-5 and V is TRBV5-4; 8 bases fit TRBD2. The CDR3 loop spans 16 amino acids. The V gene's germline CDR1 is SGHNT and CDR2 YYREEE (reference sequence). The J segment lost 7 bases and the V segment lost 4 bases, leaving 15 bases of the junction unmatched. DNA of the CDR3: TGTGCCAGCAGCGCGGACGGGGGGGGAACAGGCGGGACCCAGTACTTC. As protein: CASSADGGGTGGTQYF.

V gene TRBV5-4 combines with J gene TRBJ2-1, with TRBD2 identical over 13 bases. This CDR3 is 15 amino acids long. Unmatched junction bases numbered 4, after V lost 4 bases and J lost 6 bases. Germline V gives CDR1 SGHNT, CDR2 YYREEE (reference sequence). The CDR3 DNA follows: TGTGCCAGCAGCCCCGGGACTAGCGGGGTCAATGAGCAGTTCTTC. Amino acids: CASSPGTSGVNEQFF.

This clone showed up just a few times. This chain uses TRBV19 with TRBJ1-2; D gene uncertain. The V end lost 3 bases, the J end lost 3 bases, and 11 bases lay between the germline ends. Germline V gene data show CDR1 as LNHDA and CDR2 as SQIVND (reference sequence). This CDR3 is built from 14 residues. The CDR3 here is CASSISARDYGYTF. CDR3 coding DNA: TGTGCCAGTAGTATCAGTGCTCGGGACTATGGCTACACCTTC.

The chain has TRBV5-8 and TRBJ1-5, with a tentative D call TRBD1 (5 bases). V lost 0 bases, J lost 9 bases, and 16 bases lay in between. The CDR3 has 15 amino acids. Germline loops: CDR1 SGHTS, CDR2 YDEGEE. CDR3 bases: TGTGCCAGCAGCTTGGGCGGGGCCCAGCAGGGGCCCCAGCATTTT. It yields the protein CASSLGGAQQGPQHF.

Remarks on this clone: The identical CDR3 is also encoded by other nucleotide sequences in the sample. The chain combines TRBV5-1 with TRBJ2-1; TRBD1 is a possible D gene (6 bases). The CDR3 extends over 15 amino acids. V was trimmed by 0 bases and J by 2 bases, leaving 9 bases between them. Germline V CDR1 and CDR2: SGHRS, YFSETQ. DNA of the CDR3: TGCGCCAGCAGCTTGGGACAGGCAACCTACAATGAGCAGTTCTTC. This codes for CASSLGQATYNEQFF.

The CDR3 sequence is CASSPNRVGNQPQHF. The CDR3 DNA follows: TGTGCCAGCTCACCTAACAGGGTTGGCAATCAGCCCCAGCATTTT. The chain combines TRBV18 with TRBJ1-5; D is perhaps TRBD1 (6 bases). Germline values: CDR1 KGHSH, CDR2 LQKENI. The V end lost 3 bases, the J end lost 2 bases, and 11 bases lay between the germline ends. There are 15 residues in the CDR3.

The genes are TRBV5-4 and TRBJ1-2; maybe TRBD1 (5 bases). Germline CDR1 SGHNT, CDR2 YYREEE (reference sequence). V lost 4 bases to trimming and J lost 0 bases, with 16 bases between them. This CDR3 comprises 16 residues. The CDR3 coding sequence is TGTGCCAGCAGCCGAATCGGGACTCAAGCTAACTATGGCTACACCTTC. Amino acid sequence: CASSRIGTQANYGYTF.

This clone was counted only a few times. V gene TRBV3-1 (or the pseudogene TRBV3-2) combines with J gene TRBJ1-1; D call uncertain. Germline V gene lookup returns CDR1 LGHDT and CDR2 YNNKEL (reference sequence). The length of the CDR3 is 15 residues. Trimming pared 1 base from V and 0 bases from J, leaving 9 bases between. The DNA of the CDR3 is TGTGCCAGCAGCCAAGGTCAGGCGATGAACACTGAAGCTTTCTTT. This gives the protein CASSQGQAMNTEAFF.

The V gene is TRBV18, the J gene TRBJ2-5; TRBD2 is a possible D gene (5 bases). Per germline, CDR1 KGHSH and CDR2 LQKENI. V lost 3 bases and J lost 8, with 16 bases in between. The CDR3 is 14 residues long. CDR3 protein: CASSPPPQGRTQYF. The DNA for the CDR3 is TGTGCCAGCTCACCTCCGCCTCAAGGGAGAACCCAGTACTTC.

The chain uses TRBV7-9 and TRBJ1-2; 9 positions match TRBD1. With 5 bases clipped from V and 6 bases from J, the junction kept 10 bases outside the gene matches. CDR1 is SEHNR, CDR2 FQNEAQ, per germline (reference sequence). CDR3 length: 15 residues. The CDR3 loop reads CASSPRTGERNGYTF. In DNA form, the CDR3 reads TGTGCCAGCAGCCCCCGGACAGGGGAGAGGAATGGCTACACCTTC.

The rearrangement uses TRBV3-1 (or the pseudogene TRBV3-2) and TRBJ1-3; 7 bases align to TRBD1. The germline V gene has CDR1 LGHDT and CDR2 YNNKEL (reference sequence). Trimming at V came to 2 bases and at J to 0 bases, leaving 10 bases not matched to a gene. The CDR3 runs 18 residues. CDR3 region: CASSQSPGQRSSGNTIYF. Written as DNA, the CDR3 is TGTGCCAGCAGCCAATCCCCGGGACAGCGAAGCTCTGGAAACACCATATATTTT.